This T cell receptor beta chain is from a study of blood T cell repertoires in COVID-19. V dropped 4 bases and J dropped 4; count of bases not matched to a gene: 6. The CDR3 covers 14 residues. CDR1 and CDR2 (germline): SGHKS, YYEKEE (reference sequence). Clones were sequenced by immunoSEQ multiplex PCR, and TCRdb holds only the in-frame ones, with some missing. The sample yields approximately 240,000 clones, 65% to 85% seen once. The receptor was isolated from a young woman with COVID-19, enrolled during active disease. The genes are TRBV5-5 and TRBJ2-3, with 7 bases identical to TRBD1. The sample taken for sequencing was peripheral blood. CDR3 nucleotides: TGTGCCAGCAGCCGTGGACAGGCCTCAGATACGCAGTATTTT. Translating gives CASSRGQASDTQYF. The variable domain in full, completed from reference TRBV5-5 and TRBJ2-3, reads DAGVTQSPTHLIKTRGQQVTLRCSPISGHKSVSWYQQVLGQGPQFIFQYYEKEERGRGNFPDRFSARQFPNYSSELNVNALLLGDSALYLCASSRGQASDTQYFGPGTRLTVL.